The clone carrying this TCR beta chain was counted a single time. The antigen is undetermined. PCR was performed using 60 Vbeta and 13 Jbeta primers. Produced via immunoSEQ multiplex PCR; TCRdb's table is partial and in-frame only. The sample consists of roughly 99,000 clones, just under 80% of them appearing once. This entry belongs to a study of cytomegalovirus exposure and HLA in healthy donors. Study-level information: Earlier, 150 million to 200 million T cells were analyzed, and 117 million unique TCR beta sequences were found among them.

Study-wide results and caveats: It was about 180 TCR beta chains that were listed as cytomegalovirus-associated. With later analysis, a missense DCLRE1C variant became linked to TCR beta V- and J-gene trimming. Across all donors, roughly uniform sequencing depth was an assumption of the presence/absence analyses.

Germline V gene lookup returns CDR1 SNHLY and CDR2 FYNNEI. The CDR3 sequence is 14 residues long. Trimming pared 5 bases from V and 3 bases from J, leaving 14 bases between. The sample was PBMCs. The rearrangement joins TRBV2 to TRBJ2-7, with D perhaps TRBD2 (5 bases). This TCR derives from a woman aged 40 to 49 in good health and CMV-seronegative. The CDR3 DNA follows: TGTGCCAGCAGTATCGATCGGGGAAACTACGAGCAGTACTTC. It yields the protein CASSIDRGNYEQYF.